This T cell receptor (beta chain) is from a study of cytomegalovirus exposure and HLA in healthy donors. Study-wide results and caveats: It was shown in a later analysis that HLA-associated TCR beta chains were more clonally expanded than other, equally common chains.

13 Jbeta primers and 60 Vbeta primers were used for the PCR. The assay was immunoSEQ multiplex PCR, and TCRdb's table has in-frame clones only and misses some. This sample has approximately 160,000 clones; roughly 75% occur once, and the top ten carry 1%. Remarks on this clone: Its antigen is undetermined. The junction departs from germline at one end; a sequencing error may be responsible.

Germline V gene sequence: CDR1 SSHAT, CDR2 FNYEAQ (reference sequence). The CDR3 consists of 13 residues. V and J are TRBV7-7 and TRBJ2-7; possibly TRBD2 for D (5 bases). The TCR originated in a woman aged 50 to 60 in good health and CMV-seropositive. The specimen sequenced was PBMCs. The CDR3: CASSPSPGFEQYF. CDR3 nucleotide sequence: TGTGCTAGCAGCCCCTCACCGGGGTTCGAGCAGTACTTC.